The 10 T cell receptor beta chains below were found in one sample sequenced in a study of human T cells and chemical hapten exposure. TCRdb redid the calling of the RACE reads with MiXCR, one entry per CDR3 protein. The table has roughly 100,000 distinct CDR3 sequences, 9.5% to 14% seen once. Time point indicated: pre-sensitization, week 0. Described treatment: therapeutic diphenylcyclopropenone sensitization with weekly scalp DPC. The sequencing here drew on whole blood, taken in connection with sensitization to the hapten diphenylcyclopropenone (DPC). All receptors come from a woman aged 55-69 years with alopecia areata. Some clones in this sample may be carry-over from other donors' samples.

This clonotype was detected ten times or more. CDR3 protein: CASSHTGGDTQYF. The CDR3 DNA reads TGTGCCAGCAGCCATACAGGGGGAGATACGCAGTATTTT. The chain uses TRBV6-5 and TRBJ2-3, with TRBD1 identical over 8 bases. With V trimmed by 6 bases and J by 5 bases, 4 bases remained unmatched. Looked up from germline, CDR1 is MNHEY and CDR2 is SVGAGI. The CDR3 is 13 residues long.

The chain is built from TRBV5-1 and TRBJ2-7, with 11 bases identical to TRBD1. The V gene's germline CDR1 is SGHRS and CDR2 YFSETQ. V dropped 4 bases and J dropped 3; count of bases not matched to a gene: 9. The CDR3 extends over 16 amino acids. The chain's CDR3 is CASSPRTGGASYEQYF. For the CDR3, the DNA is TGCGCCAGCAGCCCCCGGACAGGGGGCGCGAGCTACGAGCAGTACTTC.

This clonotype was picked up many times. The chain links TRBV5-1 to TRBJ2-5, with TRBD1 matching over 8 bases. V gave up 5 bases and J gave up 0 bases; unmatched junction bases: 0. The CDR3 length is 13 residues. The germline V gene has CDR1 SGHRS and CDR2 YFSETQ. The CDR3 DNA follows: TGCGCCAGCAGGACAGGGGACCAAGAGACCCAGTACTTC. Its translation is CASRTGDQETQYF.

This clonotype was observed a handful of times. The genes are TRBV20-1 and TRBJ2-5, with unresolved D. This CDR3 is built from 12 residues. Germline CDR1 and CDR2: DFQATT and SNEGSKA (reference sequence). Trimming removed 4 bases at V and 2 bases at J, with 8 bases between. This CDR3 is CSAILRQETQYF. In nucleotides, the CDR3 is TGCAGTGCTATTTTGCGACAAGAGACCCAGTACTTC.

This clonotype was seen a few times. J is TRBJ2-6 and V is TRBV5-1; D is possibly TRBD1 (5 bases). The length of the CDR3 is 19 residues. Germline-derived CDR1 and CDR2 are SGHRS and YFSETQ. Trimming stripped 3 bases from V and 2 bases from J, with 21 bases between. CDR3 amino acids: CASSYRNRGFAPGANVLTF. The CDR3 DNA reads TGCGCCAGCAGCTATCGCAATAGGGGATTCGCCCCTGGGGCCAACGTCCTGACTTTC.

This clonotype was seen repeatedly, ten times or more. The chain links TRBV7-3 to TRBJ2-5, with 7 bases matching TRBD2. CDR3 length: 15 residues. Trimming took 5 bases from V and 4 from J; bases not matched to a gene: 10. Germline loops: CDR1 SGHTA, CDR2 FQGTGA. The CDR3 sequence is CASSPASGGPETQYF. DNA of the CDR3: TGTGCCAGCAGCCCCGCTTCGGGGGGTCCAGAGACCCAGTACTTC. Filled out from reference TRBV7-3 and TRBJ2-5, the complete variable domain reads GAGVSQTPSNKVTEKGKYVELRCDPISGHTALYWYRQSLGQGPEFLIYFQGTGAADDSGLPNDRFFAVRPEGSVSTLKIQRTERGDSAVYLCASSPASGGPETQYFGPGTRLLVL.

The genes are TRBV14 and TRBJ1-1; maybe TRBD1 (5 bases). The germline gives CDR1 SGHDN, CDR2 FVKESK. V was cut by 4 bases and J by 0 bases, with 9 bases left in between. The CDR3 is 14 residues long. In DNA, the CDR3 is TGTGCCAGCAGCCCGACAGCTTTGAACACTGAAGCTTTCTTT. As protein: CASSPTALNTEAFF.

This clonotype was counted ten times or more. This chain's CDR3 is CASSYEGGTEAFF. The CDR3, as DNA: TGTGCCAGCAGTTACGAGGGGGGCACTGAAGCTTTCTTT. The chain carries TRBV6-2 or TRBV6-3 and TRBJ1-1, with D perhaps matching TRBD1 (6 bases). CDR3 length: 13 residues. Germline V lookup: CDR1 MNHEY, CDR2 SVGEGT. The V and J ends lost 2 bases and 4 bases respectively, with 8 bases between them.

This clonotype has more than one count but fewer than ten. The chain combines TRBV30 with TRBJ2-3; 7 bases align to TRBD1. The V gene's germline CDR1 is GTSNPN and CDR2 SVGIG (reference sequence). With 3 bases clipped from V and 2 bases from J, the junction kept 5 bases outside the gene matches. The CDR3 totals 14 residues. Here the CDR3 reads CAWSGQVLTDTQYF. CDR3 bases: TGTGCCTGGAGCGGACAGGTCCTCACAGATACGCAGTATTTT.

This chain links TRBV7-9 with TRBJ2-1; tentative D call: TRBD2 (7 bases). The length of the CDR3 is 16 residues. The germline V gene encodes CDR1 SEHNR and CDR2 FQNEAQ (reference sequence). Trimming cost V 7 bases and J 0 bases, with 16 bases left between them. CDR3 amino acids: CASTRSGGLSYNEQFF. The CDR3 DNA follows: TGTGCCAGCACCAGGTCCGGGGGGCTCTCCTACAATGAGCAGTTCTTC.